The 19 T cell receptor beta chains in this list originate from one sample, sequenced in a study of T cell responses to AZD1222 COVID-19 vaccine. Assay: immunoSEQ multiplex PCR; the TCRdb copy retains only in-frame clones and omits some. The table records approximately 120,000 clones, approximately 89% of them present only once. This specimen consisted of peripheral blood, obtained 28 days after the second AZD1222 dose. All receptors derive from an adult who received the AZD1222 COVID-19 vaccine.

The chain has TRBV7-9 and TRBJ2-6; the D gene could be TRBD1 or TRBD2 (5 bases each). Trimming cost V 5 bases and J 1 base, with 15 bases left between them. The CDR3 consists of 17 residues. Germline V lookup: CDR1 SEHNR, CDR2 FQNEAQ (reference sequence). CDR3 bases: TGTGCCAGCAGCCCGGGATTAACAGGTTCTGGGGCCAACGTCCTGACTTTC. This encodes CASSPGLTGSGANVLTF.

This CDR3 is CASSPGPDGNYGYTF. DNA for the CDR3: TGTGCCAGCTCACCCGGGCCAGACGGAAACTATGGCTACACCTTC. This chain connects TRBV18 to TRBJ1-2; D is unclear. Germline CDR1 reads KGHSH; CDR2 reads LQKENI. This CDR3 is built from 15 residues. With 3 bases removed from V and 2 bases from J, the gap between germline ends came to 13 bases.

The rearrangement uses TRBV7-2 and TRBJ2-1, with D possibly being TRBD1 or TRBD2 (5 bases each). Germline CDR1 and CDR2: SGHTA and FQGNSA. V was clipped by 1 base and J by 0 bases, with 10 bases between them. The CDR3 spans 16 residues. CDR3 loop: CASSLEGRVSYNEQFF. The DNA of the CDR3 is TGTGCCAGCAGCTTAGAGGGGCGGGTCTCCTACAATGAGCAGTTCTTC.

The V gene is TRBV29-1, the J gene TRBJ2-1; TRBD2 is a possible D gene (5 bases). This CDR3 region has 13 residues. The V end was cut by 7 bases, the J end by 7 bases, with 17 bases between. Per the germline V gene, CDR1 is SQVTM and CDR2 is ANQGSEA. The CDR3 reads CSARERRTNEQFF. The DNA of the CDR3 is TGCAGCGCTAGAGAGAGACGGACTAATGAGCAGTTCTTC.

The V and J genes are TRBV5-1 and TRBJ2-2; 10 nucleotides match TRBD2. The CDR3 sequence is 16 residues long. Trimming cost V 4 bases and J 5 bases; bases outside gene matches: 8. Germline CDR1 and CDR2: SGHRS and YFSETQ. DNA for the CDR3: TGCGCCAGCAGCCCCAGCGGGGGGGCCTGGACCGGGGAGCTGTTTTTT. Residues: CASSPSGGAWTGELFF.

The chain employs TRBV5-1 and TRBJ2-5; D is possibly TRBD1 or TRBD2 (5 bases each). Germline V CDR1 and CDR2: SGHRS, YFSETQ. CDR3 length: 15 residues. Trimming removed 0 bases from V and 4 bases from J, with 13 bases in between. DNA for the CDR3: TGCGCCAGCAGCTTGGGACAGAGGGTAGGAGAGACCCAGTACTTC. Its protein product is CASSLGQRVGETQYF.

The CDR3 DNA reads TGTGCCAGCACTCCGTCATCGAGAACTGAAGCTTTCTTT. Amino acid sequence: CASTPSSRTEAFF. V is TRBV12-3 or TRBV12-4 and J is TRBJ1-1; D uncertain. The CDR3 has 13 amino acids. The V gene lost 7 bases and the J gene lost 5 bases, with 14 bases spanning the gap.

J is TRBJ2-7 and V is TRBV7-2; the D is unclear. The CDR3 sequence is 13 residues long. V was clipped by 1 base and J by 3 bases, with 7 bases between them. Per the germline V gene, CDR1 is SGHTA and CDR2 is FQGNSA. The CDR3 DNA follows: TGTGCCAGCAGCTTAGGGAGTGGCTACGAGCAGTACTTC. Its protein product is CASSLGSGYEQYF.

This chain uses TRBV3-1 (or the pseudogene TRBV3-2) with TRBJ2-3; D unresolved. V was clipped by 4 bases and J by 4 bases, with 12 bases between them. This CDR3 spans 14 amino acids. The germline CDR1 and CDR2 sequences are LGHDT and YNNKEL (reference sequence). CDR3 coding DNA: TGTGCCAGCAGCCCTAAACTTTCAGCAGATACGCAGTATTTT. It codes for CASSPKLSADTQYF.

CDR3 sequence: CASSLTSEQYF. CDR3 DNA: TGTGCCAGCAGCTTAACCTCCGAGCAGTACTTC. The chain has TRBV7-9 and TRBJ2-7; D call uncertain. In germline, CDR1 is SEHNR, CDR2 FQNEAQ (reference sequence). The V and J ends lost 2 bases and 6 bases respectively, with 5 bases between them. CDR3 size: 11 residues.

V gene TRBV28 combines with J gene TRBJ1-6; D perhaps matches TRBD1 (6 bases). Germline V gives CDR1 MDHEN, CDR2 SYDVKM. Trimming shortened V by 7 bases and J by 6 bases, and 19 bases separated the two germline ends. The CDR3 extends over 16 amino acids. The CDR3 here is CASTAPGGRVNSPLHF. The CDR3, as DNA: TGTGCCAGCACCGCTCCCGGGGGCAGGGTTAATTCACCCCTCCACTTT.

The rearrangement links TRBV27 to TRBJ2-3, with a weak D call TRBD2 (5 bases). This CDR3 spans 14 amino acids. Germline V gives CDR1 MNHEY, CDR2 SMNVEV (reference sequence). V was shortened by 3 bases and J by 3 bases, with 10 bases between the two germline ends. CDR3 coding DNA: TGTGCCAGCAGTTTCGGACTGCTAACAGATACGCAGTATTTT. Translation: CASSFGLLTDTQYF.

The rearrangement joins TRBV19 to TRBJ1-2; 10 positions agree with TRBD1. V lost 5 bases to trimming and J lost 7 bases; unmatched junction nucleotides: 7. The germline CDR1 and CDR2 sequences are LNHDA and SQIVND (reference sequence). This CDR3 spans 14 amino acids. The CDR3: CASSRPGQGLGYTF. The CDR3 DNA reads as TGTGCCAGTAGTCGTCCGGGACAGGGGCTTGGCTACACCTTC. Based on the CDR3 plus reference TRBV19 and TRBJ1-2, the full variable domain is DGGITQSPKYLFRKEGQNVTLSCEQNLNHDAMYWYRQDPGQGLRLIYYSQIVNDFQKGDIAEGYSVSREKKESFPLTVTSAQKNPTAFYLCASSRPGQGLGYTFGSGTRLTVV.

This clone was counted only a few times. The chain combines TRBV28 with TRBJ1-1, with D perhaps matching TRBD1 (5 bases). CDR1 is MDHEN and CDR2 is SYDVKM in the germline V gene. This CDR3 spans 12 amino acids. With 7 bases removed from V and 1 base from J, the gap between germline ends came to 7 bases. Here the CDR3 reads CASKDRNTEAFF. Written as DNA, the CDR3 is TGTGCCAGCAAAGACAGGAACACTGAAGCTTTCTTT.

This clone was detected a few times. The chain has TRBV18 and TRBJ1-6; TRBD1 matches at 7 bases. The CDR3 length is 14 residues. V dropped 4 bases and J dropped 9; count of bases not matched to a gene: 6. Germline V CDR1 and CDR2: KGHSH, LQKENI. The CDR3 DNA is TGTGCCAGCTCACAAAACGACAGGGCTTCACCCCTCCACTTT. Protein: CASSQNDRASPLHF.

V and J are TRBV7-6 and TRBJ2-5, with TRBD2 matching over 13 bases. CDR1 is SGHVS, CDR2 FNYEAQ, per germline. V gave up 5 bases and J gave up 2 bases; unmatched junction bases: 2. CDR3 length equals 15 residues. The CDR3, as DNA: TGTGCCAGCAGCACGGGACTAGCGGGACAAGAGACCCAGTACTTC. It specifies CASSTGLAGQETQYF.

This sequence joins TRBV12-3 or TRBV12-4 and TRBJ1-1; possibly TRBD1 for D (5 bases). The CDR3 loop spans 13 amino acids. V lost 3 bases and J 6 bases, leaving 11 bases between the germline ends. The CDR3 reads CASSLGGRAEAFF. As DNA, the CDR3 is TGTGCCAGCAGTTTGGGGGGGAGGGCTGAAGCTTTCTTT.

This clone was detected only a few times. The chain uses TRBV14 and TRBJ1-2, with 9 bases matching TRBD1. CDR1 is SGHDN, CDR2 FVKESK, per germline. The V segment lost 0 bases and the J segment 5 bases; nucleotides outside the gene matches: 7. The CDR3 sequence is 16 residues long. The CDR3 nucleotides read TGTGCCAGCAGCCAAGATTTGGGGACAGGGTTTTATGGCTACACCTTC. It encodes CASSQDLGTGFYGYTF.

This clone was observed a few times. The rearrangement joins TRBV5-4 to TRBJ1-6; D unresolved. Germline CDR1 reads SGHNT; CDR2 reads YYREEE (reference sequence). This CDR3 spans 15 amino acids. Trimming stripped 4 bases from V and 5 bases from J, with 13 bases between. CDR3 coding DNA: TGTGCCAGCAGCCGGACTTTCAACGATAATTCACCCCTCCACTTT. Encoded protein: CASSRTFNDNSPLHF. The complete variable domain, with remaining parts taken from reference TRBV5-4 and TRBJ1-6, reads ETGVTQSPTHLIKTRGQQVTLRCSSQSGHNTVSWYQQALGQGPQFIFQYYREEENGRGNFPPRFSGLQFPNYSSELNVNALELDDSALYLCASSRTFNDNSPLHFGNGTRLTVT.